Below are 11 T cell receptor beta chains sequenced from a single sample in a study of T-cell reconstitution after alpha-beta-depleted transplantation in children. This sample's TCRbeta library carried unique molecular identifier barcodes. TCRdb reprocessed the PCR reads with MiXCR, giving one entry per CDR3 protein. The data hold roughly 590,000 distinct CDR3 sequences, with approximately 17% observed a single time. The sample here was PBMCs from the stem cell graft donor, taken from the stem cell graft. These TCRs come from a human donor who donated a stem cell graft to a child with acute myeloid leukemia.

This clonotype was counted between two and nine times. Here the CDR3 reads CSARDRGSATDNSPLHF. The CDR3 DNA follows: TGCAGTGCTAGAGATAGGGGATCGGCAACAGATAATTCACCCCTCCACTTT. The V gene is TRBV20-1, the J gene TRBJ1-6; D may be TRBD1 (5 bases). Germline lookup yields CDR1 DFQATT and CDR2 SNEGSKA (reference sequence). The V gene lost 0 bases and the J gene lost 5 bases, with 17 bases spanning the gap. This CDR3 spans 17 amino acids.

The rearrangement uses TRBV20-1 and TRBJ2-1; TRBD2 aligns across 9 bases. With V trimmed by 3 bases and J by 7 bases, 16 bases remained unmatched. The germline V gene encodes CDR1 DFQATT and CDR2 SNEGSKA (reference sequence). The length of the CDR3 is 17 residues. CDR3 region: CSARDAGGPPLSNEQFF. For the CDR3, the DNA is TGCAGTGCTAGGGATGCGGGGGGGCCCCCACTTTCGAATGAGCAGTTCTTC.

Ten or more counts support this clonotype. This chain uses TRBV7-2 with TRBJ1-2; no clear D gene. This CDR3 contains 11 residues. Germline CDR1 SGHTA, CDR2 FQGNSA. Between the trimmed V and J ends, which lost 6 bases and 8 bases, there was a span of 10 bases. The CDR3 region is CASRLTWGYTF. The CDR3 DNA reads as TGTGCCAGCAGGTTGACTTGGGGCTACACCTTC.

This clonotype came up many times. V and J are TRBV12-3 or TRBV12-4 and TRBJ2-5; 9 positions agree with TRBD1. CDR3 length equals 14 residues. V shed 2 bases, J shed 3 bases, and the junction held 1 base outside the gene matches. CDR3 protein: CASSLRDREETQYF. The CDR3 nucleotides read TGTGCCAGCAGTTTACGGGACAGGGAAGAGACCCAGTACTTC.

The chain's CDR3 is CASSVTGYSGAEAFF. CDR3 in DNA: TGTGCCAGCAGCGTCACAGGGTATAGTGGTGCTGAAGCTTTCTTT. V is TRBV9 and J is TRBJ1-1; a weak D match, TRBD1 (6 bases). Germline V gene data show CDR1 as SGDLS and CDR2 as YYNGEE. Trimming took off 2 bases at V and 6 bases at J, with 17 bases between the two ends. The CDR3 consists of 15 residues.

This clonotype was observed at least ten times. Here the CDR3 reads CASSPQTGSNYGYTF. The CDR3 DNA sequence: TGTGCCAGCAGCCCACAGACAGGCTCTAACTATGGCTACACCTTC. This rearrangement joins TRBV7-2 to TRBJ1-2; D is possibly TRBD1 (6 bases). The CDR3 is 15 residues long. The V end was cut by 5 bases, the J end by 0 bases, with 13 bases between. Germline loops: CDR1 SGHTA, CDR2 FQGNSA.

The chain links TRBV12-3 or TRBV12-4 to TRBJ2-7; D unresolved. The V gene lost 7 bases and the J gene lost 2 bases, with 12 bases spanning the gap. The CDR3 is made up of 13 amino acids. CDR3 loop: CASTPDAPYEQYF. DNA for the CDR3: TGTGCCAGCACACCAGACGCGCCCTACGAGCAGTACTTC.

This clonotype was counted ten times or more. V and J are TRBV12-3 or TRBV12-4 and TRBJ1-4, with D possibly being TRBD1 (6 bases). The CDR3 consists of 15 residues. Trimming took 3 bases from V and 8 from J, leaving 16 bases between them. The CDR3 loop reads CASSFVGRGDEKLFF. As DNA, the CDR3 is TGTGCCAGCAGTTTTGTCGGCAGGGGAGACGAAAAACTGTTTTTT.

This clonotype was counted ten times or more. The rearrangement joins TRBV29-1 to TRBJ2-3, with TRBD2 matching over 9 bases. Per germline, CDR1 SQVTM and CDR2 ANQGSEA. CDR3 length: 17 amino acids. The V gene end was trimmed by 1 base and the J gene end by 1 base; junction bases not matched to a gene: 9. The CDR3 here is CSVEGVTRGGGTDTQYF. The CDR3 nucleotides read TGCAGCGTTGAAGGGGTGACGCGGGGGGGCGGCACAGATACGCAGTATTTT.

This chain uses TRBV5-1 with TRBJ2-2; D is undetermined. This CDR3 contains 14 residues. Trimming shortened V by 0 bases and J by 4 bases, and 7 bases separated the two germline ends. CDR1 is SGHRS and CDR2 is YFSETQ in the germline V gene. CDR3 sequence: CASSLDGTTGELFF. The CDR3 coding sequence is TGCGCCAGCAGCTTGGATGGTACCACCGGGGAGCTGTTTTTT.

The chain links TRBV20-1 to TRBJ2-1, with TRBD2 as a possible D gene (5 bases). CDR1 is DFQATT and CDR2 is SNEGSKA in the germline V gene (reference sequence). The CDR3 consists of 16 residues. DNA for the CDR3: TGCTGTACCGTGAGACTACAGCGGTGGCTGAGCAATGAGCAGTTCTTC. Translation gives CCTVRLQRWLSNEQFF.